Below, one TCR beta chain is given with its context. The data derive from a study of blood T cell repertoires in COVID-19. Using immunoSEQ multiplex PCR, the repertoire was profiled, and TCRdb retains in-frame clones only, with some absent. The sample carries 300,000 or so clones, about 87% recorded once. Trimming shortened V by 5 bases and J by 0 bases, and 5 bases separated the two germline ends. Germline CDR1 and CDR2: SGHVS and FQNEAQ. This CDR3 is 13 amino acids long. The rearrangement uses TRBV7-8 and TRBJ1-5; no reliable D call. The specimen was peripheral blood. The clonotype originates from a man between 65 and 80 years old with acute or convalescent COVID-19. The CDR3 spells CASSADSNQPQHF. The CDR3 region has the DNA TGTGCCAGCAGCGCAGATAGCAATCAGCCCCAGCATTTT. Full variable domain (rest looked up from reference TRBV7-8 and TRBJ1-5): GAGVSQSPRYKVAKRGQDVALRCDPISGHVSLFWYQQALGQGPEFLTYFQNEAQLDKSGLPSDRFFAERPEGSVSTLKIQRTQQEDSAVYLCASSADSNQPQHFGDGTRLSIL.